This TCR beta chain was recorded in a study of blood T cell repertoires in COVID-19. Background on the study: Sources were T cells, B-cell-depleted T cells, or PBMCs; the material itself was cDNA or gDNA.

CDR3 size: 18 residues. Trimming cost V 2 bases and J 5 bases, with 24 bases left between them. Germline-derived CDR1 and CDR2 are LGHNA and YSLEER. In the source study's methods: It was from reference gene primer amplification that nucleated cell counts were estimated. The table came from immunoSEQ multiplex PCR; TCRdb's copy has only in-frame clones and leaves some out. The V and J calls and the clone size are those of that table, but D and trimming were determined from the DNA. The table includes fewer than 200,000 clones, about 80% detected once. The receptor was isolated from a man between 60 and 75 years old with acute or convalescent COVID-19. The chain recombines TRBV4-3 with TRBJ1-1; D gene uncertain. Sequenced material: peripheral blood. The CDR3 DNA is TGCGCCAGCAGCCAAACGGCTCTCGTGTTTTTACCCGGGACTGAAGCTTTCTTT. Translated, it gives CASSQTALVFLPGTEAFF.